This TCR beta chain was sequenced for a study of blood T cells in healthy people across ages. Across the study: Roughly one uniquely barcoded beta molecule per two T cells was captured.

From germline, CDR1 is DFQATT and CDR2 SNEGSKA (reference sequence). The CDR3 contains 15 residues. Around 10 milliliters was the volume of peripheral blood drawn from each donor. Isolation per sample recovered at least 7 million PBMCs. Sample-barcoded 5' priming and a J-beta primer mix drove a second PCR of about 6 to 11 cycles. Template switching added a 12-random-nucleotide identifier to every cDNA molecule. Via MiXCR, TCRdb re-called the 5' RACE reads, giving one row per CDR3 protein. The data hold roughly 550,000 distinct CDR3 sequences, with around 24% observed a single time. The data were also submitted as part of a second study, on T cells of mothers and their children.

The sequence was collected from a boy aged 5 to 17 in good health. Input material: blood. The V call is TRBV20-1, the J call TRBJ2-5; 8 bases align to TRBD2. With the DNA end fitting TRBJ2-7 better, the J assignment may be wrong. CDR3 residues: CSANPGTRIGYEQYF. CDR3 DNA sequence: TGCAGTGCAAATCCCGGGACTAGAATAGGCTACGAGCAGTACTTC.